What follows describes a single T cell receptor beta chain. No antigen is known for it. Deletions cut 5 bases from V and 4 bases from J, with 12 bases between. This CDR3 contains 14 residues. Germline V gives CDR1 SGHTA, CDR2 FQGTGA. It was with random hexamers that about 0.45 to 1 ug RNA was reverse transcribed. By means of immunoSEQ multiplex PCR, TCR beta CDR3 spanning 54 Vbeta and 13 Jbeta underwent amplification. TCRdb passed the immunoSEQ multiplex PCR reads through MiXCR, listing each CDR3 protein once. The sample has over 120,000 distinct CDR3 sequences, more than 85% seen once. The sample originates from a study of CD8 T cells in Susac syndrome. Study-wide points: The study admitted that it had a relatively small number of individuals in its TCR sequencing and HLA analysis.

Bulk CD8+ and CD4+ cells came from magnetic negative isolation; CD8+ TEMRA by FACS. Sequenced input: CD4+ T cells from PBMCs. The TCR comes from a human donor with Susac syndrome. The chain is built from TRBV7-3 and TRBJ2-1; no firm D call. The DNA of the CDR3 is TGTGCCAGCAGCCCAGACAAGATTTACAATGAGCAGTTCTTC. Amino acid sequence: CASSPDKIYNEQFF.